Listed below are T cell receptor beta chains from one sample, sequenced in a study of beta chain features in type 1 diabetes. Method: immunoSEQ multiplex PCR; TCRdb's copy keeps in-frame clones and lacks some. The sample contains nearly 700,000 clones, over 10% of which appear only once. Sequenced material: naive CD4+ T cells from blood. Source of these receptors: a man aged 18 to 35 with type 1 diabetes. Each CDR3 is given with its conserved first and last residue. D genes are given only for firm matches. Clone size is shown for a subset of rows, as once, few, many or a class of expanded clone.

d_call clone_size j_call v_call cdr3_nt cdr3_aa
NA NA TRBJ1-1 TRBV30 TGTGCCTGGACCCAAGGGGTCCGGTGGACTGAAGCTTTCTTT CAWTQGVRWTEAFF
NA few TRBJ2-7 TRBV29-1 TGCAGCGTTGAACCCCCAGGGAGCGAGCAGTACTTC CSVEPPGSEQYF
NA NA TRBJ1-4 TRBV11-2 TGTGCCAGCAGCTTAGGGGTGGTTGAAAAACTGTTTTTT CASSLGVVEKLFF
TRBD1 NA TRBJ1-1 TRBV9 TGTGCCAGCAGCGCCGCAGGGGGCACTGAAGCTTTCTTT CASSAAGGTEAFF
NA few TRBJ2-5 TRBV7-6 TGTGCCAGCAGCCCTCAACGCGAGACCCAGTACTTC CASSPQRETQYF
NA NA TRBJ2-3 TRBV7-9 TGTGCCAGCAGCCGAGGACAGCTGGAGGGGTCAGATACGCAGTATTTT CASSRGQLEGSDTQYF
NA NA TRBJ1-2 TRBV13 TGTGCCAGCAGCTTAACCCGTCTAGGCCAATATGGCTACACCTTC CASSLTRLGQYGYTF
TRBD1 few TRBJ1-2 TRBV6-1 TGTGCCAGCGGATTAGACAGGGGCGAGTATGGCTACACCTTC CASGLDRGEYGYTF
TRBD1 NA TRBJ1-1 TRBV5-4 TGTGCCAGCAGTTCACCGGGACAGGGCGAGCAAGCTTTCTTT CASSSPGQGEQAFF
TRBD1 few TRBJ2-7 TRBV18 TGTGCCAGCTCACCCTCGGGTCAGGGGGTCTACGAGCAGTACTTC CASSPSGQGVYEQYF
NA NA TRBJ1-1 TRBV6-5 TGTGCCAGCAGTTACGCGATGCTGGGTGGCACTGAAGCTTTCTTT CASSYAMLGGTEAFF
TRBD1 few TRBJ2-7 TRBV7-2 TGTGCCAGCAGCTTAGGCCGGGACAGGGTGATAACCTACGAGCAGTACTTC CASSLGRDRVITYEQYF
TRBD1 few TRBJ2-3 TRBV18 TGTGCCAGCTCACCCTCTACCGGGACAGCATTCACAGATACGCAGTATTTT CASSPSTGTAFTDTQYF
NA few TRBJ2-5 TRBV4-1 TGCGCCAGCAGCCAAGACCTCCCTGTTTTTCGGGGGGCCCGTGAGACCCAGTACTTC CASSQDLPVFRGARETQYF
NA few TRBJ1-5 TRBV6-1 TGTGCCAGCAGTGAAGAGAGACAGGGCAATCAGCCCCAGCATTTT CASSEERQGNQPQHF
NA NA TRBJ2-1 TRBV11-2 TGTGCCAGCAGCCTGTGGCGTGGCGGCGGGGTGGAGAATGAGCAGTTCTTC CASSLWRGGGVENEQFF
NA NA TRBJ2-7 TRBV7-2 TGTGCCAGTGTCCTAGGAGTTTCGCGGGAGCAGTACTTC CASVLGVSREQYF
NA NA TRBJ2-2 TRBV9 TGTGCCAGCAGCGTAGGTTTCTCGGGGATCACCGGGGAGCTGTTTTTT CASSVGFSGITGELFF
NA NA TRBJ2-3 TRBV30 TGTGCCTGGGGGGCGGCTAGCACAGATACGCAGTATTTT CAWGAASTDTQYF
NA few TRBJ2-7 TRBV5-1 TGCGCCAGCAGCTTGACAGGGCAAAAGAACGAGCAGTACTTC CASSLTGQKNEQYF
NA NA TRBJ1-6 TRBV30 TGTGCCTGGAGGTCCGGAGGCCGGAATTCACCCCTCCACTTT CAWRSGGRNSPLHF
NA NA TRBJ1-4 TRBV23-1 TGCGCCAGCAGTCAAAAGGGGCCGGATAATGAAAAACTGTTTTTT CASSQKGPDNEKLFF
NA few TRBJ2-5 TRBV23-1 TGCGCCAGCGGTCAGCCTCTCCAAGAGACCCAGTACTTC CASGQPLQETQYF
NA few TRBJ2-1 TRBV25-1 TGTGCCAGCAGTGAATTGGGAGATGCCGGTGAGCAGTTCTTC CASSELGDAGEQFF
NA NA TRBJ2-5 TRBV9 TGTGCCAGCAGTCCGGCATACCAAGAGACCCAGTACTTC CASSPAYQETQYF
NA NA TRBJ2-4 TRBV2 TGTGCCAGCAGGTATCTTGGGGATAGCAAAAACATTCAGTACTTC CASRYLGDSKNIQYF
TRBD1 few TRBJ1-2 TRBV6-1 TGTGCCAGCAGGGGGACAGGTGGGGCTTATGGCTACACCTTC CASRGTGGAYGYTF
NA NA TRBJ1-1 TRBV18 TGTGCCAGCTCACCCCAAGAGGGGAGAGACACTGAAGCTTTCTTT CASSPQEGRDTEAFF
NA NA TRBJ2-5 TRBV5-1 TGCGCCAGCAGCCTTTACCAAGAGACCCAGTACTTC CASSLYQETQYF
TRBD1 NA TRBJ2-5 TRBV19 TGTGCCAGTAGCACCGTCGGGACAGGGGGTAGGGAGACCCAGTACTTC CASSTVGTGGRETQYF
TRBD2 few TRBJ2-1 TRBV7-9 TGTGCCAGCGGTTCCGGGGCTAGCGGGAGCAATGAGCAGTTCTTC CASGSGASGSNEQFF
NA NA TRBJ2-3 TRBV30 TGTGCCTGGAGTGCGCACTGGGATACGCAGTATTTT CAWSAHWDTQYF
NA few TRBJ2-2 TRBV10-3 TGTGCCATCAGTGGTACAGGCGCGAACACCGGGGAGCTGTTTTTT CAISGTGANTGELFF
TRBD1 once TRBJ2-3 TRBV28 TGTGCCAGCAGTCCAGGGGGCTTGGAAGATACGCAGTATTTT CASSPGGLEDTQYF
TRBD1 few TRBJ2-5 TRBV5-4 TGTGCCAGCAGCTTAGTGGACAGGCAAGAGACCCAGTACTTC CASSLVDRQETQYF
NA few TRBJ2-7 TRBV6-1 TGTGCCAGCAACCCCACGGGGGCTAGCTACGAGCAGTACTTC CASNPTGASYEQYF
NA NA TRBJ2-4 TRBV4-1 TGCGCCAGCAGGACGGAACAGCTAGCCAAAAACATTCAGTACTTC CASRTEQLAKNIQYF
NA NA TRBJ1-3 TRBV25-1 TGTGCCAGCAGTGAATTCTACAGGGATTCCGGAAACACCATATATTTT CASSEFYRDSGNTIYF
NA few TRBJ1-2 TRBV10-3 TGTGCCGCGTTCGACACCATTCTCTATGGCTACACCTTC CAAFDTILYGYTF
NA NA TRBJ2-2 TRBV7-7 TGTGCCAGCAGCTTATCCGGAGGGACCAACACCGGGGAGCTGTTTTTT CASSLSGGTNTGELFF
NA NA TRBJ1-6 TRBV9 TGTGCCAGCAGCGTAGGTGGGCAGGGGTATAATTCACCCCTCCACTTT CASSVGGQGYNSPLHF
NA few TRBJ2-3 TRBV12-2 TGTGCAAGTCGCTCGTCCCCCACGCAGTATTTT CASRSSPTQYF
NA NA TRBJ2-1 TRBV12-5 TGTGCTAGTGGTTTACCGGGGGACCAGAACGAACAGTTCTTC CASGLPGDQNEQFF
NA few TRBJ2-1 TRBV29-1 TGCAGCGTTGACGGCGGGGGCCACTACAATGAGCAGTTCTTC CSVDGGGHYNEQFF
NA NA TRBJ2-7 TRBV30 TGTGCCTGGGCCAGGGACTACGAGCAGTACTTC CAWARDYEQYF
NA few TRBJ2-1 TRBV5-1 TGCGCCAGCAGCTTGGACAAGACCCTCTACAATGAGCAGTTCTTC CASSLDKTLYNEQFF